These T cell receptor beta chains were read from a single sample in a study of metastatic and nonmetastatic thyroid tumors. TCRdb reprocessed the PCR reads using MiXCR. The repertoire holds approximately 21,000 clones, with around 30% as singletons. The specimen was tumor tissue. The receptors come from a female donor with papillary thyroid cancer or a benign thyroid nodule (not recorded which). Some clones in this sample may be carry-over from other donors' samples. Both conserved end residues are part of each CDR3.

v_gene,CDR3aa
TRBV7-7,CASSSSSGNTIYF
TRBV12-3/TRBV12-4,CASSSQGERCGYTF
TRBV7-2,CASSSQLVGELFF
TRBV27,CASSFQGMNEQYF
TRBV6-1,CASSELGGNQPQHF
TRBV30,CAWKTPGQGPNEQFF
TRBV11-3,CASSPTSSGNTIYF
TRBV7-9,CASAGNGYTF
TRBV19,CASSRGRTSPYNSPLHF
TRBV4-1,CASSLQGAREQYF
TRBV18,CASSPGTLDYEQYF
TRBV30,CAWGRTGRKFF
TRBV11-2,CASSRVPGGERGEQYF
TRBV3-1,CASSQGQGDTDTQYF
TRBV5-4,CASSLGAPGLANTGELFF
TRBV11-2,CDSSGGTGTGFEAAELFF
TRBV28,CASSFRGEQYF
TRBV10-3,CAISETQDYGYTF
TRBV11-2,CASSLVGGYEQYF
TRBV18,CASSPDYEQYF
TRBV7-2,CASRLPGTLTLETQYF
TRBV6-2/TRBV6-3,CASSYTPGQCVASNQPHHF
TRBV4-1,CASSHNPSYEQYF
TRBV7-9,CASSLGEVRTIYF
TRBV3-1,CASSQGAVRSTEAFF
TRBV15,CATSSRDRGQWEQFF